Below, one T cell receptor (beta chain) is given with its context. Its antigen is unidentified. The record originates from a study of naive and memory T cell subsets. CD4+ T cell IFNgamma after overnight CMV lysate exposure gave donor CMV status. Both TRBC1 and TRBC2 were covered by a beta constant-region primer of two equimolar oligonucleotides. Nested alpha and beta constant-region primers with the SP2 primer drove four PCR rounds on ligated cDNA. An oligonucleotide with the SP2 primer and a 12-nucleotide UMI was ligated to the cDNA 3' end. TCRdb redid the calling of the UMI-ligation and nested PCR reads with MiXCR, one entry per CDR3 protein. This sample has more than 95,000 distinct CDR3 sequences, with around 15% found just once. Notes on the study in general: Naive repertoires, especially CD8, held a few larger clonotypes, possibly memory cells re-expressing CD45RA. In naive cells, over 85% of TCR sequences were seen only once. Expression changes during T cell differentiation may affect RNA-based TCR counts.

Source material: naive CD8+ T cells from blood. This sequence was found in a human donor in good health.

The CDR3 sequence: CASSSGTGGAGAFF. As DNA, the CDR3 is TGTGCCAGCAGCTCAGGAACAGGGGGCGCGGGGGCTTTCTTT. The chain is built from TRBV7-9 and TRBJ1-1; 9 bases match TRBD1. V was clipped by 4 bases and J by 11 bases; unmatched bases: 11. The CDR3 runs to 14 residues. Germline V lookup: CDR1 SEHNR, CDR2 FQNEAQ (reference sequence).